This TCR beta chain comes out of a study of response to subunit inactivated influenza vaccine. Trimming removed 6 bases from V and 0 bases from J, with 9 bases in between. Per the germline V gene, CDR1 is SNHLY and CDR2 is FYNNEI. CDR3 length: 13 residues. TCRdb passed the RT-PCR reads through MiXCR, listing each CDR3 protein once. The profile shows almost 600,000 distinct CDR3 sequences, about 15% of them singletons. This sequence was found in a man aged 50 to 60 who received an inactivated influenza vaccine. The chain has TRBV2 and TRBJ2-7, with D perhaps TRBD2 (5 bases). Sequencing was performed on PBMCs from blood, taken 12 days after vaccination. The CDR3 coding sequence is TGTGCCAGCAGATGGACTGTCTCCTACGAGCAGTACTTC. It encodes CASRWTVSYEQYF.